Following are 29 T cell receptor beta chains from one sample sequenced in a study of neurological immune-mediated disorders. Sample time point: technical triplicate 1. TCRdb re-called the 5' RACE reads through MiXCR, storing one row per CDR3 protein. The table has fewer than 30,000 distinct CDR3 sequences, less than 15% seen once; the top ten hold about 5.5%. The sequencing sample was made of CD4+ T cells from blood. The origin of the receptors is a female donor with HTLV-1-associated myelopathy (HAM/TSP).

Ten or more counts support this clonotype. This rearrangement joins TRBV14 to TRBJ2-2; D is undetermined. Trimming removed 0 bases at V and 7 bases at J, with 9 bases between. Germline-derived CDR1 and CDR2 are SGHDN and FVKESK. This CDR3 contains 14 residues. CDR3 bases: TGTGCCAGCAGCCAAGATCTCGCTAACGGGGAGCTGTTTTTT. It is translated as CASSQDLANGELFF.

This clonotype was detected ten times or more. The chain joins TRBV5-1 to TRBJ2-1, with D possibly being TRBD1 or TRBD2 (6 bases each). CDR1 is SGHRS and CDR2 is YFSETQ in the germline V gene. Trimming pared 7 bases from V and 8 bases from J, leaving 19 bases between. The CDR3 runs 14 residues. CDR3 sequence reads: CASGEGHPGDEQFF. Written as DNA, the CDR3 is TGCGCCAGCGGTGAGGGACACCCGGGGGATGAGCAGTTCTTC.

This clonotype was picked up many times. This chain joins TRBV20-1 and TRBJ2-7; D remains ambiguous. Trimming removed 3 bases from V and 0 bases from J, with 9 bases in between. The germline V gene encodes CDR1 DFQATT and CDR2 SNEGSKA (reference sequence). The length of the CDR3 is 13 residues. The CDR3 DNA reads TGCAGTGCTAGGGAAGGGATCTCCTACGAGCAGTACTTC. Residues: CSAREGISYEQYF.

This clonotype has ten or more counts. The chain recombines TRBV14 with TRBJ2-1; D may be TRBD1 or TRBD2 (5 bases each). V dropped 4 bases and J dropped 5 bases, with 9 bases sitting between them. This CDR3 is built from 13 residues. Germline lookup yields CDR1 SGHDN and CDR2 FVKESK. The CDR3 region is CASSRGPNNEQFF. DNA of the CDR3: TGTGCCAGCAGCCGGGGACCAAACAATGAGCAGTTCTTC.

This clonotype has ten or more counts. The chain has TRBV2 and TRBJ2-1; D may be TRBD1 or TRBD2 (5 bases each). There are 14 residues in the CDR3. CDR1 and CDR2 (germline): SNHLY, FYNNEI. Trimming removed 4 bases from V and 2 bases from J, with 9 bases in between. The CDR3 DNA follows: TGTGCCAGCAGTGCGAGGGGTCCCTACAATGAGCAGTTCTTC. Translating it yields CASSARGPYNEQFF.

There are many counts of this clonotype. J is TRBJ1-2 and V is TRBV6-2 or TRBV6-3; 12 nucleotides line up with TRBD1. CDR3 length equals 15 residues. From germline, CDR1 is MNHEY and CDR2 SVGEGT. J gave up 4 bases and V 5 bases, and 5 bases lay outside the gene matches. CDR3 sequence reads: CASSRGTGGTYGYTF. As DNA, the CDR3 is TGTGCCAGCAGTAGAGGGACAGGGGGCACCTATGGCTACACCTTC.

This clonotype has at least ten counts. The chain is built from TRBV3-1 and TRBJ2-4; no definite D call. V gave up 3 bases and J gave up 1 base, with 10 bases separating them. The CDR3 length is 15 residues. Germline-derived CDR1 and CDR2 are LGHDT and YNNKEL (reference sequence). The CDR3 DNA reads TGTGCCAGCAGCCATCTCGCGGATGCCAAAAACATTCAGTACTTC. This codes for CASSHLADAKNIQYF.

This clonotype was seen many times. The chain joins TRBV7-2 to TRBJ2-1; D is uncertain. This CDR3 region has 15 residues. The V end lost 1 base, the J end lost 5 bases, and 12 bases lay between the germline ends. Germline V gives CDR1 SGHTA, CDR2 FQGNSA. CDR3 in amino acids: CASSLERASHNEQFF. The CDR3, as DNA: TGTGCCAGCAGCTTAGAACGGGCGAGCCACAATGAGCAGTTCTTC.

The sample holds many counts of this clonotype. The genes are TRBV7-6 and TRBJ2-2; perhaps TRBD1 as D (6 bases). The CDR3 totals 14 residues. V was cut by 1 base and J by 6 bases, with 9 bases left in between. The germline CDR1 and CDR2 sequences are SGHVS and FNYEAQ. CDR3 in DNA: TGTGCCAGCAGCTTAGAACCAGGGGCCGGGGAGCTGTTTTTT. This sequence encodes CASSLEPGAGELFF.

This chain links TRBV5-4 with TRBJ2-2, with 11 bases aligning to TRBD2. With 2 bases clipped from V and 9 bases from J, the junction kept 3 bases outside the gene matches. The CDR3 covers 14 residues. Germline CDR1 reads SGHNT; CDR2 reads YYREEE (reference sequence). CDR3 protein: CASSFSGGARELFF. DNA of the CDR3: TGTGCCAGCAGCTTTAGCGGGGGGGCCCGGGAGCTGTTTTTT.

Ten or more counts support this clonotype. CDR3: CSVRGGQGPYEQYF. The CDR3 bases are TGCAGCGTCCGAGGCGGACAGGGTCCCTACGAGCAGTACTTC. V and J are TRBV29-1 and TRBJ2-7; 8 bases are a match to TRBD1. V dropped 6 bases and J dropped 2; count of bases not matched to a gene: 9. CDR1 is SQVTM, CDR2 ANQGSEA, per germline. The CDR3 is 14 amino acids.

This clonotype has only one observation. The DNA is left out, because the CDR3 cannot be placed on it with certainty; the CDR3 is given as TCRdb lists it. The CDR3 spells CASSFYICSARVEGPDEQFF. V gene TRBV7-2 combines with J gene TRBJ2-1; TRBD2 reflects the table's D call only, with no check against the DNA. Per germline, CDR1 SGHTA and CDR2 FQGNSA. The CDR3 spans 20 residues, counting both ends.

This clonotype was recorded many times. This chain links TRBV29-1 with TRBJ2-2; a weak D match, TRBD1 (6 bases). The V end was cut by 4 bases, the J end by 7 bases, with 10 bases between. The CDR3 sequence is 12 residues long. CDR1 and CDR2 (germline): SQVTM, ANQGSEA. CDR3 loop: CSVGTAHGELFF. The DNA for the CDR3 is TGCAGCGTTGGGACAGCCCACGGGGAGCTGTTTTTT.

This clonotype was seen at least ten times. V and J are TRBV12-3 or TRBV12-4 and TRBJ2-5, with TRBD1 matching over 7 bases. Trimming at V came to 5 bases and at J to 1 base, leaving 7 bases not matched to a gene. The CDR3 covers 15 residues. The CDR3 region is CASSPKGQFQETQYF. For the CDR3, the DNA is TGTGCCAGCAGTCCCAAGGGACAGTTCCAAGAGACCCAGTACTTC.

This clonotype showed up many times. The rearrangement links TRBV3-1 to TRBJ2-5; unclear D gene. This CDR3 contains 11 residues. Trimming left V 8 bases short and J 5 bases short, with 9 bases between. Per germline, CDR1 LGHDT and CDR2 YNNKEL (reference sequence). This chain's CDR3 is CASRAGETQYF. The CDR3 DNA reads TGTGCCAGCCGAGCCGGGGAGACCCAGTACTTC.

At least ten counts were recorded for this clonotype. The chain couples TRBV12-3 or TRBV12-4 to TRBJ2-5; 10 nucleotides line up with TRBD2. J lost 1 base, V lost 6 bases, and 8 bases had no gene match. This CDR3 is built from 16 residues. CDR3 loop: CASRPSGGGGQETQYF. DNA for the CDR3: TGTGCCAGCAGGCCGAGCGGGGGGGGAGGCCAAGAGACCCAGTACTTC.

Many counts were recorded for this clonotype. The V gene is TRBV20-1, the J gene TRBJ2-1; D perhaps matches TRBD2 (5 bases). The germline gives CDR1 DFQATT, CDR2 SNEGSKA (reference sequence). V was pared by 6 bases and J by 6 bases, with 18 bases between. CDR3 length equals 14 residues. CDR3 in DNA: TGCAGTGCCAGCTCCGGGCTAGCCGGCAATGAGCAGTTCTTC. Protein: CSASSGLAGNEQFF.

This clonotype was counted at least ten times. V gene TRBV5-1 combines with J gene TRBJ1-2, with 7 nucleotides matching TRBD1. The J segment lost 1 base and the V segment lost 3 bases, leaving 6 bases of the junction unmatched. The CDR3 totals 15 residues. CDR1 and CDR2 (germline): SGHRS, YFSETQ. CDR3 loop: CASSSRTGLNYGYTF. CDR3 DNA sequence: TGCGCCAGCAGCTCTCGGACAGGACTTAACTATGGCTACACCTTC. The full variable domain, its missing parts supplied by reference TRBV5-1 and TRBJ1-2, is KAGVTQTPRYLIKTRGQQVTLSCSPISGHRSVSWYQQTPGQGLQFLFEYFSETQRNKGNFPGRFSGRQFSNSRSEMNVSTLELGDSALYLCASSSRTGLNYGYTFGSGTRLTVV.

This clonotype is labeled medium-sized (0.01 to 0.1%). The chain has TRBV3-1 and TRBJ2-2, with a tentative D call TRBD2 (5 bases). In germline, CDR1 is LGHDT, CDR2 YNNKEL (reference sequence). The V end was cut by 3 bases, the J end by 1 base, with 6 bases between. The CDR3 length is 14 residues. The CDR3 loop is CASSQRENTGELFF. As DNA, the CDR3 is TGTGCCAGCAGCCAGAGGGAGAACACCGGGGAGCTGTTTTTT.

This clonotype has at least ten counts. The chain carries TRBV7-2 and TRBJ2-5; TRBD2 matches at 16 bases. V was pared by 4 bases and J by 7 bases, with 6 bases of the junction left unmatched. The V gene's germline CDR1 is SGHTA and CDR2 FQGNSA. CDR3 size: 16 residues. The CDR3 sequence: CASSSGTSGGVGTQYF. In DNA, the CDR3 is TGTGCCAGCAGCTCCGGGACTAGCGGGGGGGTGGGGACCCAGTACTTC.

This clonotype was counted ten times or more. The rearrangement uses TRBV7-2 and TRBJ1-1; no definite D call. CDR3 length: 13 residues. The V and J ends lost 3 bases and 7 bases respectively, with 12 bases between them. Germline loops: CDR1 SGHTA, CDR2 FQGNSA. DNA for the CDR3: TGTGCCAGCAGCTTGGGTTTCGGTGATGAAGCTTTCTTT. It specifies CASSLGFGDEAFF.

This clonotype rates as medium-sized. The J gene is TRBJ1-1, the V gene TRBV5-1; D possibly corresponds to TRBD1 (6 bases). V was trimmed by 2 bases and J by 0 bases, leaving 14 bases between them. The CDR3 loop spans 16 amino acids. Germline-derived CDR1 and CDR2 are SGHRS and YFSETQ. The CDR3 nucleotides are TGCGCCAGCAGCTTTGGACAGCGCCCCATGAACACTGAAGCTTTCTTT. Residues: CASSFGQRPMNTEAFF.

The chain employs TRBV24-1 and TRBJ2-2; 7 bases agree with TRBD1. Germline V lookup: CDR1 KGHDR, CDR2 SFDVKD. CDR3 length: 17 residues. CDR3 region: CSTSDETGTVNTGELFF. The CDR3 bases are TGTTCTACCAGTGATGAGACCGGGACAGTGAACACCGGGGAGCTGTTTTTT.

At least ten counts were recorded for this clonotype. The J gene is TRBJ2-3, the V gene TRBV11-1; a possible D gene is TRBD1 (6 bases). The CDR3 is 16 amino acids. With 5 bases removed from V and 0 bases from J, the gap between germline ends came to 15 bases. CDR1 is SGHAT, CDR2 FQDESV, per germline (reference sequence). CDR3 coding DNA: TGTGCCAGCAGCCCAATATCGGACAGTAGCACAGATACGCAGTATTTT. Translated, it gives CASSPISDSSTDTQYF.

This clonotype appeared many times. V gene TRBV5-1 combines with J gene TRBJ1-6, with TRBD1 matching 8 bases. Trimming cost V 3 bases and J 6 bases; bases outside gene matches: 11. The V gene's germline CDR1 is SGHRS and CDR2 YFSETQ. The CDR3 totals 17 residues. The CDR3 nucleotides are TGCGCCAGCAGCTCAAAGGTCCGGGACAGGCTTAATTCACCCCTCCACTTT. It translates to CASSSKVRDRLNSPLHF.

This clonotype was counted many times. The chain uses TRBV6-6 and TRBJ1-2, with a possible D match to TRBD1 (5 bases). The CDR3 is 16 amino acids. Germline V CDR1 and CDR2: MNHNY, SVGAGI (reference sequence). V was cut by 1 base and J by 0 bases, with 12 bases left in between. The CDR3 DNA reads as TGTGCCAGCAGTTACTTCCAGGGACCAGCTAACTATGGCTACACCTTC. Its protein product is CASSYFQGPANYGYTF.

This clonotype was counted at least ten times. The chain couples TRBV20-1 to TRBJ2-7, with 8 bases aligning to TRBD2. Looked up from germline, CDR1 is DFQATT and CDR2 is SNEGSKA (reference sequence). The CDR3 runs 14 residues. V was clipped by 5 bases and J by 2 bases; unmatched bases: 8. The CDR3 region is CSAREGGGAYEQYF. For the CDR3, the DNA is TGCAGTGCTCGGGAGGGTGGGGGGGCCTACGAGCAGTACTTC.

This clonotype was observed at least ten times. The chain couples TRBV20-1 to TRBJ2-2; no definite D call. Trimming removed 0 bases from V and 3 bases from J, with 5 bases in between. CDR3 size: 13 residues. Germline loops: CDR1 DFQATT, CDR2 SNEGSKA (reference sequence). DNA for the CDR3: TGCAGTGCTAGAGATCCGTACACCGGGGAGCTGTTTTTT. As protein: CSARDPYTGELFF.

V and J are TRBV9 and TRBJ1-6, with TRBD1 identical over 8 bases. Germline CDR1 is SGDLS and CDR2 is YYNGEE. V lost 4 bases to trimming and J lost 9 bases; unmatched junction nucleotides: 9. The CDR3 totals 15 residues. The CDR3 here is CASSLGGQGASPLHF. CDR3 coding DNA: TGTGCCAGCAGCTTAGGCGGACAGGGTGCTTCACCCCTCCACTTT. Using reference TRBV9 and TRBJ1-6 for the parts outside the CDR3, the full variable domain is DSGVTQTPKHLITATGQRVTLRCSPRSGDLSVYWYQQSLDQGLQFLIQYYNGEERAKGNILERFSAQQFPDLHSELNLSSLELGDSALYFCASSLGGQGASPLHFGNGTRLTVT.